This TCR beta chain was documented in a study of T cell responses to AZD1222 COVID-19 vaccine. Overall study results and limits: Breadth and depth of Spike-specific TCRs rose after two AZD1222 doses. Baseline serology detected seropositivity in only six AZD1222 recipients. The sample set comprised mostly white British donors with more females, and clonal diversity was possibly underestimated.

Clones were sequenced by immunoSEQ multiplex PCR, and TCRdb holds only the in-frame ones, with some missing. The sample shows about 120,000 clones, about 92% of them seen only once. Whether given at about 4 or about 12 weeks, second doses were pooled. Remarks on this clone: Antigen specificity is unknown.

This TCR was sampled from an adult who received the AZD1222 COVID-19 vaccine. Sample: peripheral blood, taken 28 days after the second AZD1222 dose.

The chain's CDR3 is CASSESTGMSYGYTF. The CDR3 region has the DNA TGCGCCAGCAGTGAGTCGACAGGGATGTCCTATGGCTACACCTTC. This rearrangement joins TRBV10-1 to TRBJ1-2, with 7 bases lining up with TRBD1. The length of the CDR3 is 15 residues. Germline CDR1 and CDR2: WNHNN and SYGVQD (reference sequence). V lost 0 bases and J lost 4; bases outside the gene matches: 5.